Listed here are 11 T cell receptor beta chains from one sample, sequenced in a study of CD8 T cells in Susac syndrome. Random hexamers were used to reverse transcribe the RNA input (roughly 0.5 to 1 ug). TCRdb redid the calling of the immunoSEQ multiplex PCR reads with MiXCR, one entry per CDR3 protein. The sample has tens of thousands of distinct CDR3 sequences, approximately 93% seen once. Sequencing input: CD8+ T cells from PBMCs. The origin of the receptors is a human donor with multiple sclerosis.

This clonotype was found once. V and J are TRBV7-9 and TRBJ2-2; D is perhaps TRBD1 or TRBD2 (5 bases each). CDR1 and CDR2 (germline): SEHNR, FQNEAQ (reference sequence). The CDR3 length is 15 residues. V lost 5 bases to trimming and J lost 6 bases, with 16 bases between them. The chain's CDR3 is CASSLGRQEAGELFF. CDR3 DNA sequence: TGTGCCAGCAGCCTGGGACGCCAGGAAGCCGGGGAGCTGTTTTTT. The full variable domain, in which reference TRBV7-9 and TRBJ2-2 provide the parts outside the CDR3, is DTGVSQNPRHKITKRGQNVTFRCDPISEHNRLYWYRQTLGQGPEFLTYFQNEAQLEKSRLLSDRFSAERPKGSFSTLEIQRTEQGDSAMYLCASSLGRQEAGELFFGEGSRLTVL.

The CDR3 loop is CASSHAGAPSGNTIYF. The CDR3 nucleotides read TGTGCCAGCAGCCACGCGGGGGCTCCCTCTGGAAACACCATATATTTT. The chain recombines TRBV14 with TRBJ1-3; TRBD1 might be the D (6 bases). Trimming shortened V by 3 bases and J by 0 bases, and 12 bases separated the two germline ends. CDR1 and CDR2 (germline): SGHDN, FVKESK. The CDR3 spans 16 residues. Full variable domain (remainder filled in from reference TRBV14 and TRBJ1-3): EAGVTQFPSHSVIEKGQTVTLRCDPISGHDNLYWYRRVMGKEIKFLLHFVKESKQDESGMPNNRFLAERTGGTYSTLKVQPAELEDSGVYFCASSHAGAPSGNTIYFGEGSWLTVV.

CDR3: CASSRLTGEYGGELFF. The CDR3 coding sequence is TGTGCCAGCAGCCGTCTGACGGGGGAGTATGGCGGGGAGCTGTTTTTT. The J gene is TRBJ2-2, the V gene TRBV13; a possible D gene is TRBD2 (6 bases). The CDR3 length is 16 residues. The germline V and J ends were trimmed by 5 bases and 7 bases, with 20 bases remaining between them. Per germline, CDR1 PRHDT and CDR2 FYEKMQ (reference sequence).

The CDR3 spells CSATGTASYEQYF. The CDR3 coding sequence is TGCAGTGCTACCGGGACAGCCTCCTACGAGCAGTACTTC. The chain combines TRBV20-1 with TRBJ2-7; TRBD1 agrees at 7 bases. Losses at the gene ends were 4 bases for V and 0 bases for J; bases not matched to a gene: 3. The CDR3 has 13 amino acids. Germline assignment: CDR1 DFQATT and CDR2 SNEGSKA (reference sequence).

The J gene is TRBJ2-1, the V gene TRBV6-5; the D gene is possibly TRBD2 (6 bases). This CDR3 region has 13 residues. V was cut by 6 bases and J by 7 bases, with 13 bases left in between. Germline loops: CDR1 MNHEY, CDR2 SVGAGI. The CDR3 DNA reads as TGTGCCAGCAGCAAGGGAGGTTGGAATGAGCAGTTCTTC. Translating it yields CASSKGGWNEQFF.

CDR3 sequence: CASSEYGQGNQPQHF. CDR3 coding DNA: TGTGCCAGCAGTGAATACGGACAGGGCAATCAGCCCCAGCATTTT. The chain has TRBV6-1 and TRBJ1-5, with 7 positions matching TRBD1. This CDR3 is built from 15 residues. Germline assignment: CDR1 MNHNS and CDR2 SASEGT. V shed 2 bases, J shed 2 bases, and the junction held 3 bases outside the gene matches.

The V and J genes are TRBV11-1 and TRBJ1-1; possibly TRBD1 for D (6 bases). The CDR3 is 15 residues long. The V end lost 5 bases, the J end lost 0 bases, and 13 bases lay between the germline ends. Germline values: CDR1 SGHAT, CDR2 FQDESV (reference sequence). The CDR3 coding sequence is TGTGCCAGCAGCCCGTACGGGACATTGAACACTGAAGCTTTCTTT. This translates into CASSPYGTLNTEAFF. Using reference TRBV11-1 and TRBJ1-1 for the parts outside the CDR3, the full variable domain is EAEVAQSPRYKITEKSQAVAFWCDPISGHATLYWYRQILGQGPELLVQFQDESVVDDSQLPKDRFSAERLKGVDSTLKIQPAELGDSAMYLCASSPYGTLNTEAFFGQGTRLTVV.

The V gene is TRBV3-1, the J gene TRBJ2-1; TRBD2 matches at 11 bases. CDR1 and CDR2 from the germline V gene are LGHDT and YNNKEL (reference sequence). The junction had 8 bases not matched to a gene; V was cut back by 1 base and J by 6 bases. The CDR3 consists of 17 residues. CDR3 in amino acids: CASSQGLAGGRSNEQFF. The DNA of the CDR3 is TGTGCCAGCAGCCAAGGGCTAGCGGGGGGCCGATCCAATGAGCAGTTCTTC.

This clonotype appeared a few times. J is TRBJ1-1 and V is TRBV9; D uncertain. V was clipped by 3 bases and J by 5 bases, with 8 bases between them. Germline lookup yields CDR1 SGDLS and CDR2 YYNGEE. The CDR3 extends over 12 amino acids. CDR3 amino acids: CASSAGGTEAFF. The CDR3 nucleotides are TGTGCCAGCAGCGCAGGAGGTACTGAAGCTTTCTTT.

The rearrangement joins TRBV12-3 or TRBV12-4 to TRBJ2-1; no definite D call. The V end was cut by 1 base, the J end by 5 bases, with 9 bases between. The length of the CDR3 is 14 residues. CDR3 sequence (DNA): TGTGCCAGCAGTTTAGATGGTCGTAACAATGAGCAGTTCTTC. It encodes CASSLDGRNNEQFF.

Points on this clonotype: The germline gene is not matched at one end of the junction; a read error may be the cause. The V call is TRBV3-1, the J call TRBJ2-5, with a weak D call TRBD1 (5 bases). The germline V gene has CDR1 LGHDT and CDR2 YNNKEL (reference sequence). The CDR3 extends over 14 amino acids. The CDR3 sequence: CASSLPGGQGTQYF. For the CDR3, the DNA is TGTGCCAGCAGCCTCCCAGGTGGACAAGGGACCCAGTACTTC.